This T cell receptor beta chain derives from a study of blood T cell repertoires in COVID-19. Profiling relied on immunoSEQ multiplex PCR, and the TCRdb table lists in-frame clones only, not all of them. This sample yields 55,000 to 65,000 clones, of which around 80% are seen a single time; roughly a tenth belongs to the top ten. Sequencing used peripheral blood. This receptor was identified in a man aged 30 to 39 with COVID-19, enrolled during active disease.

The CDR3 DNA follows: TGTGCCAGCAAGGGGCAACTAGCGGGAGGGAGCACAGATACGCAGTATTTT. As protein: CASKGQLAGGSTDTQYF. V gene TRBV5-6 combines with J gene TRBJ2-3; 13 positions agree with TRBD2. With V trimmed by 6 bases and J by 0 bases, 7 bases remained unmatched. The germline CDR1 and CDR2 sequences are SGHDT and YYEEEE. This CDR3 comprises 17 residues.